What follows is one T cell receptor beta chain and its context. This sample is part of a study of blood T cell repertoires in COVID-19. On the study more broadly: PBMCs, B-cell-depleted T cells, or T cells provided the cDNA or gDNA that made up the material.

As processed by the authors: Estimation of nucleated cell counts relied on the amplification of reference gene primers. Only in-frame clones appear in the TCRdb table, and some are missing; sequencing was by immunoSEQ multiplex PCR. V and J calls and clone size come straight from that table; D and trimming were deduced from the DNA. The data contain approximately 300,000 clones, around 83% of them singletons. This CDR3 has 15 amino acids. Between the trimmed V and J ends, which lost 8 bases and 0 bases, there was a span of 16 bases. Per the germline V gene, CDR1 is MNHEY and CDR2 is SVGAGI. The chain recombines TRBV6-5 with TRBJ1-1; D is possibly TRBD1 (6 bases). The TCR comes from a woman in her forties or fifties with acute or convalescent COVID-19. Sequencing was performed on peripheral blood. CDR3 loop: CASATGTTMNTEAFF. The CDR3 DNA reads TGTGCCAGCGCAACCGGGACAACCATGAACACTGAAGCTTTCTTT.